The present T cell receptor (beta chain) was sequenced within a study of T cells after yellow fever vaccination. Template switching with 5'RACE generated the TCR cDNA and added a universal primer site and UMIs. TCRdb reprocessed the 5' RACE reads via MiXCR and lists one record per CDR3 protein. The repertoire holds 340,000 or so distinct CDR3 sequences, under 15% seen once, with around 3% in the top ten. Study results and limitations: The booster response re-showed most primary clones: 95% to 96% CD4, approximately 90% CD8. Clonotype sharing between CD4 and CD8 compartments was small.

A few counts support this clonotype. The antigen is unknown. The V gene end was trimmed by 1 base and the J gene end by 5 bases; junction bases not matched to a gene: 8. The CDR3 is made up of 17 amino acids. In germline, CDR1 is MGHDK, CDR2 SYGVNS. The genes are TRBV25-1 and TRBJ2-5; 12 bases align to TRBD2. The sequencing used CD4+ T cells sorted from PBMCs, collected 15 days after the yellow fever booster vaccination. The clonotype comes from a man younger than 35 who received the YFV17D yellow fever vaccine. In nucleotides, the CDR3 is TGTGCCAGCAGTGAATCAGCCGGGACTAGCGGGTTGGAGACCCAGTACTTC. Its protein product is CASSESAGTSGLETQYF. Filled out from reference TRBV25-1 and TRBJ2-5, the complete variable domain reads EADIYQTPRYLVIGTGKKITLECSQTMGHDKMYWYQQDPGMELHLIHYSYGVNSTEKGDLSSESTVSRIRTEHFPLTLESARPSHTSQYLCASSESAGTSGLETQYFGPGTRLLVL.